This T cell receptor beta chain emerged from a study of OX40 agonist ivuxolimab in advanced cancers. Study information: Patients undergoing dose escalation presented with hepatocellular carcinoma, melanoma, renal cell or head and neck cancer. Partial responses occurred in Three dose-escalation patients, one with hepatocellular carcinoma and two with cutaneous melanoma.

Study-wide points: People who partly responded at 0.1-3.0 mg/kg had some of the least clonal expansion seen. The CD4+ and CD8+ T cells in the blood had expanded clonally by week 6 at 0.1 to 3.0 mg/kg.

Using immunoSEQ multiplex PCR, the repertoire was profiled, and TCRdb retains in-frame clones only, with some absent. Among more than 45,000 clones, 70% to 90% were seen once, and the ten largest hold approximately 3%. This CDR3 contains 15 residues. Germline values: CDR1 MNHEY, CDR2 SVGAGI. V lost 0 bases and J 2 bases, leaving 9 bases between the germline ends. This clone has a handful of counts. Antigen specificity is unknown. This sample comprised CD4+ or CD8+ T cells sorted from blood, obtained in a trial of the OX40 agonist ivuxolimab. The chain is built from TRBV6-5 and TRBJ2-3; possibly TRBD1 or TRBD2 for D (6 bases each). The receptor's source is an adult with an advanced solid tumor such as melanoma, head and neck, liver or kidney cancer. The CDR3 sequence: CASSYSGGPTDTQYF. CDR3 DNA sequence: TGTGCCAGCAGTTACTCGGGGGGCCCCACAGATACGCAGTATTTT.